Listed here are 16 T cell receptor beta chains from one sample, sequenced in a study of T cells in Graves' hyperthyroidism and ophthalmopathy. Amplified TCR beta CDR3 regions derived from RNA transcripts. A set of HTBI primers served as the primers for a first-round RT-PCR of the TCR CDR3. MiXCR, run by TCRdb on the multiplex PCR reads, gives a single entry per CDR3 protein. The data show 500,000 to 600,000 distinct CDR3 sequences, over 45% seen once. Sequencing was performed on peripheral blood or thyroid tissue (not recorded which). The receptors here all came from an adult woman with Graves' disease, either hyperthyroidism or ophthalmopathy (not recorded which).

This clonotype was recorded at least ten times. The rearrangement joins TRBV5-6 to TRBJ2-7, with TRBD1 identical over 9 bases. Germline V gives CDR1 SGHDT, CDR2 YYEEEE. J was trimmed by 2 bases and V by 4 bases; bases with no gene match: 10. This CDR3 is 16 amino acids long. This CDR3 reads CASSPRRTGDPYEQYF. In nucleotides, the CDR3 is TGTGCCAGCAGCCCGCGAAGGACAGGGGACCCCTACGAGCAGTACTTC. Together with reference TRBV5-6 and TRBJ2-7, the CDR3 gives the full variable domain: DAGVTQSPTHLIKTRGQQVTLRCSPKSGHDTVSWYQQALGQGPQFIFQYYEEEERQRGNFPDRFSGHQFPNYSSELNVNALLLGDSALYLCASSPRRTGDPYEQYFGPGTRLTVT.

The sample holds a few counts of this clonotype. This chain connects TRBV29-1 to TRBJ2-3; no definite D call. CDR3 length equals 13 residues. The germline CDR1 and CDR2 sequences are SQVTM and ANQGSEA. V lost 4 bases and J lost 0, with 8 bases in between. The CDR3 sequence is CSVGWQSTDTQYF. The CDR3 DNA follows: TGCAGCGTTGGATGGCAGAGCACAGATACGCAGTATTTT.

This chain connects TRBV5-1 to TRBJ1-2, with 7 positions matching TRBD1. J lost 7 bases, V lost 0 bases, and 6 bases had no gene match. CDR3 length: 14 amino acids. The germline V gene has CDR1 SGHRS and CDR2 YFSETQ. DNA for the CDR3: TGCGCCAGCAGCTTGGGACAGGGAATCCGTGGCTACACCTTC. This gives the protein CASSLGQGIRGYTF.

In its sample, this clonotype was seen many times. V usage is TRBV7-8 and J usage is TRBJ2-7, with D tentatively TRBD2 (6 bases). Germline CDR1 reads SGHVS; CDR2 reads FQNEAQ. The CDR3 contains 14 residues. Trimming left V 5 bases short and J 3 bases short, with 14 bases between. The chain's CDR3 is CASSRDKDYYEQYF. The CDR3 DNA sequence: TGTGCCAGCAGCCGAGATAAGGACTACTACGAGCAGTACTTC.

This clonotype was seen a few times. The CDR3 here is CASSHSGQGGETQYF. CDR3 bases: TGTGCCAGCAGCCATTCAGGACAGGGAGGAGAGACCCAGTACTTC. J is TRBJ2-5 and V is TRBV7-2; 8 bases match TRBD1. Germline lookup yields CDR1 SGHTA and CDR2 FQGNSA. V was clipped by 5 bases and J by 4 bases; unmatched bases: 9. The CDR3 consists of 15 residues.

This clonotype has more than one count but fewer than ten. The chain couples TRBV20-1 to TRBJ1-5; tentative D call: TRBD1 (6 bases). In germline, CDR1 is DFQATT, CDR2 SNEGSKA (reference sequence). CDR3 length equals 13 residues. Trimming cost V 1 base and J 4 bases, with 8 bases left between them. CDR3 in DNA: TGCAGTGCTAGAGCGGGGGCAAATCAGCCCCAGCATTTT. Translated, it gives CSARAGANQPQHF.

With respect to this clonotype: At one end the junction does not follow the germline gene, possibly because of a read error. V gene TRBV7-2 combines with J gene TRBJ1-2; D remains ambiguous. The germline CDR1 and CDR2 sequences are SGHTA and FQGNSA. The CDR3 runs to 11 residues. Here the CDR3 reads CASSSGYGCTF. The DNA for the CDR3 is TGTGCCAGCAGCTCTGGGTATGGCTGCACCTTC.

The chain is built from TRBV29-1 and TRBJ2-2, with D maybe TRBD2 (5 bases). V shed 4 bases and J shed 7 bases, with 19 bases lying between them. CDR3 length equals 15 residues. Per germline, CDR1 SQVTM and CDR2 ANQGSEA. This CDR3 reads CSVVRSAGEGGELFF. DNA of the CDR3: TGCAGCGTTGTGCGGTCGGCAGGAGAGGGCGGGGAGCTGTTTTTT.

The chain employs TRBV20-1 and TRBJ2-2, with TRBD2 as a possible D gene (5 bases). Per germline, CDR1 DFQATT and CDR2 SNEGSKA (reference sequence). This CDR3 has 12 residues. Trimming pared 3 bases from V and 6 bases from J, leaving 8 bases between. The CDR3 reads CSASEGAGELFF. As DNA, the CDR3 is TGCAGTGCTAGCGAGGGAGCCGGGGAGCTGTTTTTT.

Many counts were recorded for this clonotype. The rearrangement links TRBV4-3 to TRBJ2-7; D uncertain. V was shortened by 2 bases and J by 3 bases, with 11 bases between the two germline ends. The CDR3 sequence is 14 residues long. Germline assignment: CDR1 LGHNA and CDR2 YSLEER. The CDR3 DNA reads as TGCGCCAGCAGCCAATTGTCCGGAAGCTACGAGCAGTACTTC. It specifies CASSQLSGSYEQYF.

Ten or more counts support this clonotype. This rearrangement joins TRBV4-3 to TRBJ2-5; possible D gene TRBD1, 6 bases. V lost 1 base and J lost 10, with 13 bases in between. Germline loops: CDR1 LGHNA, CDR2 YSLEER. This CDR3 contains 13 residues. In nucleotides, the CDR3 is TGCGCCAGCAGCCAAGGGGGGCTGGCTAGCCAGTACTTC. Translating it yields CASSQGGLASQYF.

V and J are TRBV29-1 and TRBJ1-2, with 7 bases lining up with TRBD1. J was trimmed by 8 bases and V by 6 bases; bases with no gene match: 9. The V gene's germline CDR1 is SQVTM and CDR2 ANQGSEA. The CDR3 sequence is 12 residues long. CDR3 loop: CSVPTGAGGYTF. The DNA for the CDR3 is TGCAGCGTACCCACAGGGGCGGGAGGCTACACCTTC.

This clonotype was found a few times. The CDR3 spells CASSSPFAGGTEAFF. CDR3 nucleotide sequence: TGTGCCAGCAGTTCCCCATTTGCAGGGGGAACTGAAGCTTTCTTT. V and J are TRBV27 and TRBJ1-1, with 7 positions matching TRBD1. Trimming cost V 4 bases and J 5 bases; bases outside gene matches: 10. Germline V gives CDR1 MNHEY, CDR2 SMNVEV (reference sequence). This CDR3 has 15 amino acids.

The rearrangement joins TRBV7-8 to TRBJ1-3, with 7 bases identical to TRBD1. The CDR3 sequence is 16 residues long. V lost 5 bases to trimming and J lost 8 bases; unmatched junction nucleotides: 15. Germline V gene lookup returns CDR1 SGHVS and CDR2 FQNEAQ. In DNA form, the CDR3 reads TGTGCCAGCAGCCCCCGGGACAGTGACTATGGCTACACCATATATTTT. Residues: CASSPRDSDYGYTIYF.

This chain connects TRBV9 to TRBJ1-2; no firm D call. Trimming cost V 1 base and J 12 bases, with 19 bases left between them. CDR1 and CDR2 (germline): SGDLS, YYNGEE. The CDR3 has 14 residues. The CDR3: CASSVLASGRANTF. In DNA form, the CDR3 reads TGTGCCAGCAGCGTATTGGCTAGCGGGAGGGCGAACACCTTC.

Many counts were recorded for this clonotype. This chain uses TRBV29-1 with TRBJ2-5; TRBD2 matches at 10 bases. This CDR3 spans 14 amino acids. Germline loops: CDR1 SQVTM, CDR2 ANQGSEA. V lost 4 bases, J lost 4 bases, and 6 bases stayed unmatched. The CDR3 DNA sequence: TGCAGCGTTGGCCCTAGCGGGAGAGGAGAGACCCAGTACTTC. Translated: CSVGPSGRGETQYF.